This T cell receptor beta chain was documented in a study of T cells in Graves' hyperthyroidism and ophthalmopathy. Study-wide context: Upon initial diagnosis and before any treatment, peripheral blood was collected. Study findings and constraints: A 13 V-J model separated ophthalmopathy from stable hyperthyroidism.

Individuals with ophthalmopathy presented a Clinical Activity Score of at least 3, a NOSPECS grade of at least 4 and a duration under 3 months. There are 11 residues in the CDR3. V gave up 8 bases and J gave up 4 bases, with 8 bases separating them. Germline V CDR1 and CDR2: LNHNV, YYDKDF (reference sequence). This clonotype has more than one count but fewer than ten. Its antigen is still unknown. TCR beta CDR3 regions were amplified from RNA. HTBI primers were employed in a first-round RT-PCR of the TCR CDR3. One entry per CDR3 protein, called by TCRdb with MiXCR from the multiplex PCR reads. The data contain some 340,000 distinct CDR3 sequences, about an eighth of them singletons.

The source of this sequence is a middle-aged woman with Graves' ophthalmopathy. The V and J genes are TRBV15 and TRBJ2-5; TRBD1 might be the D (6 bases). The sample comprised blood. This CDR3 reads CATSGAETQYF. The CDR3, as DNA: TGTGCCACCTCAGGGGCAGAGACCCAGTACTTC.